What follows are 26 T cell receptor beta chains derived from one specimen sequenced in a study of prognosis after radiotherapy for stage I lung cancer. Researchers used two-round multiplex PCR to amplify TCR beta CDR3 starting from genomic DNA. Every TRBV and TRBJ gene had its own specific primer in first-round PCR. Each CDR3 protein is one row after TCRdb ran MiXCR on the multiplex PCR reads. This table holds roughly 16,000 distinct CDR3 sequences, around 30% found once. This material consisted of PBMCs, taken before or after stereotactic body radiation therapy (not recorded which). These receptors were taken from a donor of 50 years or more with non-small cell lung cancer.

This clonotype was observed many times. The DNA for the CDR3 is TGCAGTGCTAGACACCCACTAGCGGGAGTGAGTAATGAGCAGTTCTTC. This sequence encodes CSARHPLAGVSNEQFF. The V and J genes are TRBV20-1 and TRBJ2-1, with 11 bases aligning to TRBD2. Germline V gene lookup returns CDR1 DFQATT and CDR2 SNEGSKA (reference sequence). The J segment lost 7 bases and the V segment lost 2 bases, leaving 10 bases of the junction unmatched. CDR3 length: 16 amino acids.

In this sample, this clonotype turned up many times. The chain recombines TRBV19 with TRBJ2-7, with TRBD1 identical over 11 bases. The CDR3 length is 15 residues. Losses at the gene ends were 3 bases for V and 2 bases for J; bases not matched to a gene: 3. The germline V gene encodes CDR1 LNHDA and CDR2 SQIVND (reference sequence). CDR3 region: CASSMGGQGAYEQYF. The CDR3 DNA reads TGTGCCAGTAGTATGGGGGGACAGGGGGCCTACGAGCAGTACTTC.

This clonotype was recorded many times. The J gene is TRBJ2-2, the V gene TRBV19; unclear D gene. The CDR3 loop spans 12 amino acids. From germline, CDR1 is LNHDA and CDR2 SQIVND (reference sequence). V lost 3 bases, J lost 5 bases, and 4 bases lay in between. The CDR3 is CASSIRTGELFF. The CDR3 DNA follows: TGTGCCAGTAGTATTAGAACCGGGGAGCTGTTTTTT. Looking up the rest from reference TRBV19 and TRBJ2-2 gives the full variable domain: DGGITQSPKYLFRKEGQNVTLSCEQNLNHDAMYWYRQDPGQGLRLIYYSQIVNDFQKGDIAEGYSVSREKKESFPLTVTSAQKNPTAFYLCASSIRTGELFFGEGSRLTVL.

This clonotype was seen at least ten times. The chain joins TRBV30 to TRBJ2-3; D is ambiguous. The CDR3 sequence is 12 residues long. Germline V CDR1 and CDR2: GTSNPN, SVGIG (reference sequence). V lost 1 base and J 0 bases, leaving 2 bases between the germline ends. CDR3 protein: CAWSGSTDTQYF. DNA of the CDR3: TGTGCCTGGAGTGGCAGCACAGATACGCAGTATTTT.

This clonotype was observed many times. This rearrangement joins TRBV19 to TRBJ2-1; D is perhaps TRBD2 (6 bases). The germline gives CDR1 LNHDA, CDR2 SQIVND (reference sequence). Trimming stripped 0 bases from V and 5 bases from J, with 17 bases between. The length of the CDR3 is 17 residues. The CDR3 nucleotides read TGTGCCAGTAGTATAGATCTGGGAGCGGGCGCCGACAATGAGCAGTTCTTC. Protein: CASSIDLGAGADNEQFF.

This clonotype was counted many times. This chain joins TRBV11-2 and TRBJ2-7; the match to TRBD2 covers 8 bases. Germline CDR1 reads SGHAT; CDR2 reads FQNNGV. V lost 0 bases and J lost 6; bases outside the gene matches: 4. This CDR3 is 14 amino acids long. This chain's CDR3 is CASSLDPGTSEQYF. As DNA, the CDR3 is TGTGCCAGCAGCTTAGATCCGGGGACTAGCGAGCAGTACTTC.

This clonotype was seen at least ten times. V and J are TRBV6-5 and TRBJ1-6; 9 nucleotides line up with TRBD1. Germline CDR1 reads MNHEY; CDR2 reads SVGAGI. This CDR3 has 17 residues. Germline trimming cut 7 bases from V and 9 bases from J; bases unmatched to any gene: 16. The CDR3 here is CASTHVPGQGSRSPLHF. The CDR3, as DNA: TGTGCCAGCACCCACGTTCCGGGACAGGGTAGTCGTTCACCCCTCCACTTT.

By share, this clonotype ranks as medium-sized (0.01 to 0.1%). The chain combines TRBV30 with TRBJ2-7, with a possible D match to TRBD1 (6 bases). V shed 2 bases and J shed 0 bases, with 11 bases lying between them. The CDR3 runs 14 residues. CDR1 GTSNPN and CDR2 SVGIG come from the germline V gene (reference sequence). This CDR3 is CAWSIGTSSYEQYF. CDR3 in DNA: TGTGCCTGGAGTATAGGGACAAGCTCCTACGAGCAGTACTTC.

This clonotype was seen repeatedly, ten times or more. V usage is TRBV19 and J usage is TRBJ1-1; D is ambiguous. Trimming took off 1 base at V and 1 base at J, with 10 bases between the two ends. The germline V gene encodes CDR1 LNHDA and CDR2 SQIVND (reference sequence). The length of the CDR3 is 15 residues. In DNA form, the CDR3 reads TGTGCCAGTAGTATAGGAAGGACGACGAACACTGAAGCTTTCTTT. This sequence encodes CASSIGRTTNTEAFF.

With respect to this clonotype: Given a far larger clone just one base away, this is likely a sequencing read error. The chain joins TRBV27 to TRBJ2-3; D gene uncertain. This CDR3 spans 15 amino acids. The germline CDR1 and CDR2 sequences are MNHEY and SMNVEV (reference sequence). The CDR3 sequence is CVSSPGLQRPDTQYF. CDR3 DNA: TGTGTCAGCAGTCCCGGGTTGCAGCGCCCAGATACGCAGTATTTT.

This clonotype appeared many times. The CDR3 DNA reads as TGTGCCAGCGGATACTCTGGAAACACCATATATTTT. Protein: CASGYSGNTIYF. This chain joins TRBV2 and TRBJ1-3, with D hard to call. The V gene's germline CDR1 is SNHLY and CDR2 FYNNEI. The CDR3 has 12 amino acids. V lost 8 bases to trimming and J lost 0 bases, with 5 bases between them.

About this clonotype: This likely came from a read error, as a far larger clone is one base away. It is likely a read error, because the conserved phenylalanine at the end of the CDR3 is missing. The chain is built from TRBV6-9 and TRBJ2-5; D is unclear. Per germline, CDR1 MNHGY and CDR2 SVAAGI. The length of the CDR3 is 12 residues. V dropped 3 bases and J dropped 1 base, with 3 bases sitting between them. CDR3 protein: CASSYGQETQYL. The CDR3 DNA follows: TGTGCCAGCAGTTACGGCCAAGAGACCCAGTACTTG.

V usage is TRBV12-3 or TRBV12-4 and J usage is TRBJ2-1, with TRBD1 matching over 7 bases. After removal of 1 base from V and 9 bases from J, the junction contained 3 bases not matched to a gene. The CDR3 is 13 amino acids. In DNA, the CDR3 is TGTGCCAGCAGTTTAGGGACAGGAATTGAGCAGTTCTTC. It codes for CASSLGTGIEQFF.

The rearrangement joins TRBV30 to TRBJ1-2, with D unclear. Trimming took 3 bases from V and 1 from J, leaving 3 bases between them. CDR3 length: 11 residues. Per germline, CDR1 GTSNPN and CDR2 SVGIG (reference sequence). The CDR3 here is CAWRINYGYTF. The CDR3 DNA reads TGTGCCTGGAGAATTAACTATGGCTACACCTTC.

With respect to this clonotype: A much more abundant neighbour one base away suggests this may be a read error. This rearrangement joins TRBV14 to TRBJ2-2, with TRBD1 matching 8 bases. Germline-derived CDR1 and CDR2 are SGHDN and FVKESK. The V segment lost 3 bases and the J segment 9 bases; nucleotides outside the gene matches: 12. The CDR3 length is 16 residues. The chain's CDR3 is CASSHGQGFDTRELFF. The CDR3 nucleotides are TGTGCCAGCAGCCATGGACAGGGTTTCGATACCCGGGAGCTGTTTTTT.

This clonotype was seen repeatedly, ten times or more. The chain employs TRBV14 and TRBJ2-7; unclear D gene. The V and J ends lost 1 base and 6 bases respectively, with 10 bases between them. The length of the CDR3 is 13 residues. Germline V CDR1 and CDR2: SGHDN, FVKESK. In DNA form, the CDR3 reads TGTGCCAGCAGCCAAGTTTTCCCGGGCGAGCAGTACTTC. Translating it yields CASSQVFPGEQYF.

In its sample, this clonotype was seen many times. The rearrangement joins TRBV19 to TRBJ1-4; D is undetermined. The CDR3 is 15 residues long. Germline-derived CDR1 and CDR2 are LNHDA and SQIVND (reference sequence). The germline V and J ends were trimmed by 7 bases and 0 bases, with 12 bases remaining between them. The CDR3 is CASTKTGATNEKLFF. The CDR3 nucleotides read TGTGCCAGTACCAAGACCGGGGCAACTAATGAAAAACTGTTTTTT.

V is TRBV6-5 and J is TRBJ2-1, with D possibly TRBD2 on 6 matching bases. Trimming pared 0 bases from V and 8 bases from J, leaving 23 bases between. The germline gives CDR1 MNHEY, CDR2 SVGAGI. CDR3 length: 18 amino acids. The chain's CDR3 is CASSYSPFRPGESYEQFF. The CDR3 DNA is TGTGCCAGCAGTTACTCGCCCTTTCGACCGGGGGAATCCTATGAGCAGTTCTTC.

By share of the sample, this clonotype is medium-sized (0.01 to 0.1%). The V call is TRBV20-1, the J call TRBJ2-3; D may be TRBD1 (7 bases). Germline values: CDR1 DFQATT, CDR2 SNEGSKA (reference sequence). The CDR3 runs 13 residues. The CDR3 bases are TGCAGCCCCCAGGGGGGACACACAGATACGCAGTATTTT. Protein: CSPQGGHTDTQYF.

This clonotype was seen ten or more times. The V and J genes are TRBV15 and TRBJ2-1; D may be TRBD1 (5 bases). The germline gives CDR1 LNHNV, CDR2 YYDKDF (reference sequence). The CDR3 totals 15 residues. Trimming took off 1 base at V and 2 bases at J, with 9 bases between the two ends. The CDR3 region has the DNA TGTGCCACCAGCAGAGTCAGGGAACCCTACAATGAGCAGTTCTTC. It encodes CATSRVREPYNEQFF.

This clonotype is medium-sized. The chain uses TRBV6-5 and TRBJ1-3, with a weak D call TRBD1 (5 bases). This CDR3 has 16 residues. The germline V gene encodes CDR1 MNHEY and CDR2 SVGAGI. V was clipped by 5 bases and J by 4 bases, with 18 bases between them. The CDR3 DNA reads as TGTGCCAGCAGTCTTCCGTGGGGCCCCTGGGGAAACACCATATATTTT. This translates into CASSLPWGPWGNTIYF.

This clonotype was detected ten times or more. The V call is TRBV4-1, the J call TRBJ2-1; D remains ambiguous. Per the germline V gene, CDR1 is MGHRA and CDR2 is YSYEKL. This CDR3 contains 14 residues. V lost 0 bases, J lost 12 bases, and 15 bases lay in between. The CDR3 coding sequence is TGCGCCAGCAGCCAAGATAGTGACGGGCTTTGGCAGTTCTTC. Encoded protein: CASSQDSDGLWQFF.

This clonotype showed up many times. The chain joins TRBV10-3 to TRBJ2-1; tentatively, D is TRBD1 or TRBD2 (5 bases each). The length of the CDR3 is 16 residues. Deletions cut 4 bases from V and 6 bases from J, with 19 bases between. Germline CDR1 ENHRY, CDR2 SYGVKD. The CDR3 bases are TGTGCCATCAGTGCGGGGCTAGCCCTCGAGTCCAATGAGCAGTTCTTC. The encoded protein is CAISAGLALESNEQFF.

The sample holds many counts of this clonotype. In DNA form, the CDR3 reads TGTGCCAGCAGCGGGTACAGGGGAGAGTACAAAAACATTCAGTACTTC. Its translation is CASSGYRGEYKNIQYF. The chain couples TRBV7-9 to TRBJ2-4; 7 positions agree with TRBD1. V shed 5 bases, J shed 3 bases, and the junction held 10 bases outside the gene matches. The CDR3 has 16 residues. Germline values: CDR1 SEHNR, CDR2 FQNEAQ (reference sequence).

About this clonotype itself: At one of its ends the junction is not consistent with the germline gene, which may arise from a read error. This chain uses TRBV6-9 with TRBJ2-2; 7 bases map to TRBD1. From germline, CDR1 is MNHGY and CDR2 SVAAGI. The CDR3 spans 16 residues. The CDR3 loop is CASSYWSEGATRELFF. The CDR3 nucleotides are TGTGCCAGCAGTTACTGGTCAGAGGGGGCCACCCGGGAGCTGTTTTTT.

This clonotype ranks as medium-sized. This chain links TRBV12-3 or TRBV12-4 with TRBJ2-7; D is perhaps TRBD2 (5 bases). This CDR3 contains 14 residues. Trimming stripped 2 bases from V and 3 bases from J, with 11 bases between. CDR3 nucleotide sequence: TGTGCCAGCAGTTTACTCGGACTGAACTACGAGCAGTACTTC. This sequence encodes CASSLLGLNYEQYF.